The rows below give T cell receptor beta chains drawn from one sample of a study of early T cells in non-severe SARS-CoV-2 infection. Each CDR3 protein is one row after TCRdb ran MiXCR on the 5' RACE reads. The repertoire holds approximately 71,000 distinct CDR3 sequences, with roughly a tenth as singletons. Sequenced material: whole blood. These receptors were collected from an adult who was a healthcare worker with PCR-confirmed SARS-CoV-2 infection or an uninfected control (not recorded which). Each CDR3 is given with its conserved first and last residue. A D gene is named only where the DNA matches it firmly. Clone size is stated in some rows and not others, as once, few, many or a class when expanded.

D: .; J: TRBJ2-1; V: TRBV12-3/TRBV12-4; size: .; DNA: TGTGCCAGCAACCCCCAGGGTTCCGGCTACAATGAGCAGTTCTTC; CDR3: CASNPQGSGYNEQFF
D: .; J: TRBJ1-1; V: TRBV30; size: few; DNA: TGTGCCTGGAGTGTTAATCTCAACACTGAAGCTTTCTTT; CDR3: CAWSVNLNTEAFF
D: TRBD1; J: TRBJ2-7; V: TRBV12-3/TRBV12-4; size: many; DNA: TGTGCCAGCCGGGACAGCCAAAGCGAGCAGTACTTC; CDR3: CASRDSQSEQYF
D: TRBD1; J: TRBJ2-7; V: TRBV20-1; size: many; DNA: TGCAGTGCGGGCGGACAGGGGGACTCCTACGAGCAGTACTTC; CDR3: CSAGGQGDSYEQYF
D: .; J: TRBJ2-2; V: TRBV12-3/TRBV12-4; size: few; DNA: TGTGCCAGCAGTCCATCCGGGTCGTCGAACACCGGGGAGCTGTTTTTT; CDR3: CASSPSGSSNTGELFF
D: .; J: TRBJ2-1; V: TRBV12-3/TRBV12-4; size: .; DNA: TGTGCCAGCAGCCCACGGCGGCGTAGGGAGCAGTTCTTC; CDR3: CASSPRRRREQFF
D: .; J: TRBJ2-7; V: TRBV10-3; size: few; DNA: TGTGCCATCAGTGATGGGACGGGTAAGTCCTACGAGCAGTACTTC; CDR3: CAISDGTGKSYEQYF
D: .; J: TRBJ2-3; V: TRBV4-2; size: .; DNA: TGTGCCAGCAGCCAAGGTCAGAGCACAGATACGCAGTATTTT; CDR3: CASSQGQSTDTQYF
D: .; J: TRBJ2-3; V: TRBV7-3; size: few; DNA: TGTGCCAGCAGCTACCGCGGGGGCCCCACAGATACGCAGTATTTT; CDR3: CASSYRGGPTDTQYF
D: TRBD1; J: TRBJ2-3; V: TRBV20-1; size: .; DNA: TGCAGTGCTTGTCCAATCGGAAATGAACCGGGACAGCGCACAGATACGCAGTATTTT; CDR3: CSACPIGNEPGQRTDTQYF
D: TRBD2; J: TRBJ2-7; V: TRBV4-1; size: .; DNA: TGCGCCAGCAGCCAAGATAAGGGTATTTTTCCTAGCGGGAGTAACGAGCAGTACTTC; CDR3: CASSQDKGIFPSGSNEQYF
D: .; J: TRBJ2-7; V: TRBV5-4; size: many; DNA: TGTGCCAGCAGCTCCCCCGGTTCCTACGAGCAGTACTTC; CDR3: CASSSPGSYEQYF
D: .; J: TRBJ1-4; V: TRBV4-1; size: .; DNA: TGCGCCAGCAGCCAAGTGATCGGGGGGGGCGAAAAACTGTTTTTT; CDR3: CASSQVIGGGEKLFF
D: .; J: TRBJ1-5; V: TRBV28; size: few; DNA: TGTGCCAGCAGTTTATCTGGGGCAAATCAGCCCCAGCATTTT; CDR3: CASSLSGANQPQHF
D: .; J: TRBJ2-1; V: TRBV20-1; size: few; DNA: TGCAGTGCTGGGGAAGGAGGTTCCAATGAGCAGTTCTTC; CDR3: CSAGEGGSNEQFF
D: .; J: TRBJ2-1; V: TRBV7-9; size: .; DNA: TGTGCCAGCAGCTCGGTCCGGGCAGGGACCGGGGAGCAGTTCTTC; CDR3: CASSSVRAGTGEQFF
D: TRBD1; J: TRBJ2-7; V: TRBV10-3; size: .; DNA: TGTGCCATCAGGCCGGGACAGGGGCCCTACGAGCAGTACTTC; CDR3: CAIRPGQGPYEQYF
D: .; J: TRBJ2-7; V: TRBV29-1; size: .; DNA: TGCAGCGTTGAGGAGGGGGAGCAGTACTTC; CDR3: CSVEEGEQYF
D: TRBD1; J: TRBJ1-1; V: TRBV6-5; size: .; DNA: TGTGCCAGCAGGCGGAAACCAGGGGGGACTGAAGCTTTCTTT; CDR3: CASRRKPGGTEAFF
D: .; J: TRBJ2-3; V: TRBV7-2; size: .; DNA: TGTGCCAGCAGCTTAAATCGTCTGGGGGCGGATACGCAGTATTTT; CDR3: CASSLNRLGADTQYF